This entry concerns a single T cell receptor (beta chain). In the authors' methods: Counts of nucleated cells, estimated from reference gene primer amplification, were obtained. Generated by immunoSEQ multiplex PCR, the TCRdb table keeps only in-frame clones and is missing some. V and J calls and clone size are copied from that table; D and trimming were computed from the DNA. The table shows around 380,000 clones, with 70% to 85% occurring only once. These data belong to a study of blood T cell repertoires in COVID-19. The wider study: Donors in the United States, Italy and Spain gave samples during acute or convalescent COVID-19. In each case, the material was cDNA or gDNA derived from T cells, B-cell-depleted T cells, or PBMCs.

Germline V gene data show CDR1 as LNHDA and CDR2 as SQIVND (reference sequence). Trimming pared 7 bases from V and 9 bases from J, leaving 7 bases between. The CDR3 runs 9 residues. This chain links TRBV19 with TRBJ2-7; D is ambiguous. Input material: peripheral blood. The receptor comes from a human donor with acute or convalescent COVID-19. The donor label of this sample is uncertain. The CDR3 DNA reads TGTGCCAGTAACGCGTCGCAGTACTTC. This encodes CASNASQYF.